This T cell receptor beta chain was captured by sequencing in a study of T cells after posttransplantation cyclophosphamide. Study-level points and caveats: Recipient CMV seropositivity and CMV reactivation strongly tracked TRB clonality. Blood and skin or GI T cell repertoires showed limited TRB overlap. Later blood repertoires were often dominated by clones from the donor CD8+ memory compartment.

Peripheral blood was collected from the related graft donor on the marrow donation day. TCRdb's table, derived via immunoSEQ multiplex PCR, lists solely in-frame clones and lacks some. This sample carries fewer than 40,000 clones and no singletons, and approximately 4.5% goes to the top ten. Trimming removed 0 bases from V and 4 bases from J, with 16 bases in between. The CDR3 extends over 15 amino acids. Germline V lookup: CDR1 SQVTM, CDR2 ANQGSEA. This clone was seen repeatedly, ten times or more. Antigen specificity is unknown. The source is a woman in her forties or fifties in good health and a related stem cell transplant donor. The specimen was PBMCs. This rearrangement joins TRBV29-1 to TRBJ2-7; TRBD2 might be the D (5 bases). The CDR3 sequence is CSVEEVSPRGYEQYF. CDR3 in DNA: TGCAGCGTTGAAGAAGTAAGTCCACGAGGGTACGAGCAGTACTTC.